Listed here is a single T cell receptor beta chain. Its antigen is unknown. No quality values exist for individual bases; no much larger clone is one base distant. As encoded in the germline V gene, CDR1 is KGHSH while CDR2 is LQKENI. For this chain, trimming is 6 bases at the V end and 5 bases at the J end, and the number of junction bases without a gene match is 11. Measured from the cysteine to the phenylalanine, the CDR3 is 15 residues long. Only the CDR3 DNA is retained, 45 bases long and in frame from the first base. TCRbeta CDR3 regions were amplified from genomic DNA using the immunoSEQ Assay, a bias-controlled multiplex PCR. The paper's processing steps were these. The number of nucleated cells in each sample was estimated by amplification of reference gene primers within the assay. Sequence reads were collapsed and filtered to measure the absolute abundance of every unique TCRbeta CDR3 rearrangement. For each sample, productive Simpson clonality was calculated as the square root of Simpson's diversity index over productive rearrangements. The table comes from immuneACCESS by way of TCRdb, which keeps in-frame sequences with V and J called. Part of the clones is missing from these tables; in studies checked, under half for an unresolved V gene and the rest for unknown reasons. V, J and clone size reflect that table, while D and trimming were determined from the DNA. This sample holds more than 95,000 clones; under 85% were observed only once. The top ten hold over 9.5% of the sample.

The sample is drawn from a study of blood T cell repertoires in COVID-19 (dated by TCRdb to 2018 to 2021). Study-wide context: Samples covering the acute and convalescent phases of COVID-19 were provided by collaborators in the United States, Italy and Spain. Samples came from the ongoing ImmuneRACE study (first 160 participants) plus 1,254 subjects from 6 global collaborators. A de-identified subject ID, COVID-19 status, age in years and sex were almost always included in the sample metadata. Where available, HLA class I and class II types were obtained from metadata supplied by the sample provider rather than from assay-based typing. The prospective study material was composed of cDNA or gDNA derived from T cells, B-cell-depleted T cells, or PBMCs. Subjects who had been exposed to COVID-19, were actively infected with it, or had recovered from it provided the deeply sampled blood TCRbeta repertoires that made up the dataset. The repertoires were released in a freely available public database meant as a resource for research on the immune response to SARS-CoV-2.

Collaborating institutions collected whole blood in K2EDTA tubes following their own protocols. For TCRbeta analysis, collaborators shipped samples as frozen whole blood, isolated PBMCs, or DNA extracted from either of those sample types. Points the paper makes about the study in general: The amount of clinical and demographic metadata varied by source and participant and was provided uncurated.

Material: peripheral blood. This TCR derives from a man aged 55 to 70 with acute or convalescent COVID-19. The sequence joins TRBV18 to TRBJ1-1; 8 of the junction bases match TRBD1. The nucleotide sequence reads as follows: TGTGCCAGCTCGCCCTTTGGACAGGGAGGTACTGAAGCTTTCTTT. Protein translation: CASSPFGQGGTEAFF. The full variable domain, completed from the reference TRBV18 and TRBJ1-1 proteins outside the CDR3, reads NAGVMQNPRHLVRRRGQEARLRCSPMKGHSHVYWYRQLPEEGLKFMVYLQKENIIDESGMPKERFSAEFPKEGPSILRIQQVVRGDSAAYFCASSPFGQGGTEAFFGQGTRLTVV.